The 27 T cell receptor beta chains below were found in one sample sequenced in a study of cytomegalovirus exposure and HLA in healthy donors. PCR amplification relied on 60 Vbeta primers (plus 13 Jbeta primers). The table came from immunoSEQ multiplex PCR; TCRdb's copy has only in-frame clones and leaves some out. The profile covers roughly 110,000 clones, with roughly 75% appearing a single time and 2.5% taken by the ten largest. Sequenced: PBMCs. The receptors shown here come from a man aged 35-49 years in good health and CMV-seronegative.

The chain is built from TRBV25-1 and TRBJ2-5, with D unclear. CDR1 MGHDK and CDR2 SYGVNS come from the germline V gene. The CDR3 sequence is 12 residues long. The V and J ends lost 6 bases and 5 bases respectively, with 10 bases between them. The CDR3 nucleotides read TGTGCCAGCAGCCCCTTTAGTGAGACCCAGTACTTC. Its translation: CASSPFSETQYF.

The gene calls are TRBV5-6 and TRBJ2-5; D is possibly TRBD2 (5 bases). The CDR3 extends over 13 amino acids. Germline CDR1 and CDR2: SGHDT and YYEEEE. Trimming shortened V by 3 bases and J by 5 bases, and 11 bases separated the two germline ends. The CDR3 coding sequence is TGTGCCAGCAGCTGGGAGACTCAGGAGACCCAGTACTTC. Protein sequence: CASSWETQETQYF.

This clone was seen a handful of times. This chain connects TRBV6-1 to TRBJ2-7; maybe TRBD1 (6 bases). Germline V gene lookup returns CDR1 MNHNS and CDR2 SASEGT. The V gene lost 5 bases and the J gene lost 6 bases, with 17 bases spanning the gap. The CDR3 sequence is 14 residues long. The CDR3 DNA reads as TGTGCCAGCAGTACAGTTTCGGGACAACGCGAGCAGTACTTC. It yields the protein CASSTVSGQREQYF.

The J gene is TRBJ2-7, the V gene TRBV29-1; perhaps TRBD2 as D (5 bases). The CDR3 extends over 13 amino acids. The V end was cut by 2 bases, the J end by 2 bases, with 10 bases between. Germline V gene lookup returns CDR1 SQVTM and CDR2 ANQGSEA. CDR3 sequence (DNA): TGCAGCGTTGAAACTAGTACCACCTACGAGCAGTACTTC. Protein sequence: CSVETSTTYEQYF.

V and J are TRBV7-8 and TRBJ1-3; 8 bases match TRBD1. The CDR3 contains 18 residues. Germline values: CDR1 SGHVS, CDR2 FQNEAQ. The junction had 12 bases not matched to a gene; V was cut back by 5 bases and J by 0 bases. Written as DNA, the CDR3 is TGTGCCAGCAGCCCGACAGGGGCCCAAATGTCCTCTGGAAACACCATATATTTT. This sequence encodes CASSPTGAQMSSGNTIYF.

V usage is TRBV2 and J usage is TRBJ2-3; TRBD1 agrees at 9 bases. Per germline, CDR1 SNHLY and CDR2 FYNNEI. The CDR3 contains 15 residues. Losses at the gene ends were 2 bases for V and 5 bases for J; bases not matched to a gene: 5. The CDR3 protein is CASSETDRGRDTQYF. The CDR3, as DNA: TGTGCCAGCAGTGAAACGGACAGGGGTCGAGATACGCAGTATTTT. Combining the CDR3 with reference TRBV2 and TRBJ2-3 gives the whole variable domain EPEVTQTPSHQVTQMGQEVILRCVPISNHLYFYWYRQILGQKVEFLVSFYNNEISEKSEIFDDQFSVERPDGSNFTLKIRSTKLEDSAMYFCASSETDRGRDTQYFGPGTRLTVL.

This clone was picked up one time. The genes are TRBV5-1 and TRBJ2-1, with D possibly being TRBD2 (5 bases). Looked up from germline, CDR1 is SGHRS and CDR2 is YFSETQ. V dropped 0 bases and J dropped 10 bases, with 17 bases sitting between them. CDR3 length: 15 amino acids. The CDR3 region is CASSLDLGSPGEQFF. The CDR3 region has the DNA TGCGCCAGCAGCTTGGATTTAGGGTCCCCGGGAGAGCAGTTCTTC. The whole variable domain, remainder taken from reference TRBV5-1 and TRBJ2-1, is KAGVTQTPRYLIKTRGQQVTLSCSPISGHRSVSWYQQTPGQGLQFLFEYFSETQRNKGNFPGRFSGRQFSNSRSEMNVSTLELGDSALYLCASSLDLGSPGEQFFGPGTRLTVL.

The CDR3 region is CASQPRGADLNTEAFF. The CDR3 DNA reads TGCGCCAGCCAACCACGGGGGGCGGACCTGAACACTGAAGCTTTCTTT. J is TRBJ1-1 and V is TRBV5-1; perhaps TRBD1 as D (6 bases). The CDR3 loop spans 16 amino acids. CDR1 SGHRS and CDR2 YFSETQ come from the germline V gene. The V end lost 7 bases, the J end lost 0 bases, and 19 bases lay between the germline ends.

The chain employs TRBV14 and TRBJ2-6, with D uncertain. V was trimmed by 7 bases and J by 2 bases, leaving 6 bases between them. The CDR3 spans 13 residues. Germline values: CDR1 SGHDN, CDR2 FVKESK. CDR3 coding DNA: TGTGCCAGCAAGCGCGCTGGGGCCAACGTCCTGACTTTC. Its translation: CASKRAGANVLTF.

This clone appeared once. This sequence joins TRBV7-8 and TRBJ2-3, with 7 positions matching TRBD2. Unmatched junction bases numbered 4, after V lost 2 bases and J lost 2 bases. Germline V gene lookup returns CDR1 SGHVS and CDR2 FQNEAQ. This CDR3 comprises 15 residues. CDR3 residues: CASSLRGGDTDTQYF. DNA of the CDR3: TGTGCCAGCAGCTTACGGGGAGGGGACACAGATACGCAGTATTTT.

This clone was seen more than once but under ten times. The chain couples TRBV28 to TRBJ2-3, with 8 positions matching TRBD2. Trimming cost V 6 bases and J 1 base; bases outside gene matches: 6. The CDR3 runs 15 residues. The germline V gene has CDR1 MDHEN and CDR2 SYDVKM. The DNA for the CDR3 is TGTGCCAGCAGCCCCTCACTAGCGGGCACAGATACGCAGTATTTT. It encodes CASSPSLAGTDTQYF.

In its sample, this clone was seen a few times. The chain joins TRBV15 to TRBJ2-7, with 10 bases that match TRBD2. The length of the CDR3 is 16 residues. V dropped 1 base and J dropped 3; count of bases not matched to a gene: 6. CDR1 is LNHNV, CDR2 YYDKDF, per germline (reference sequence). The CDR3 coding sequence is TGTGCCACCAGCAGAGCGATAGCGGGGGGACTCTACGAGCAGTACTTC. This gives the protein CATSRAIAGGLYEQYF.

This clone was seen more than once but under ten times. The chain couples TRBV11-2 to TRBJ1-1; TRBD1 agrees at 8 bases. V was clipped by 7 bases and J by 2 bases; unmatched bases: 9. The CDR3 spans 15 residues. Germline CDR1 is SGHAT and CDR2 is FQNNGV. CDR3 protein: CASTITTGVNTEAFF. CDR3 DNA: TGTGCCAGCACCATTACGACAGGGGTAAACACTGAAGCTTTCTTT.

The V call is TRBV19, the J call TRBJ2-7; TRBD1 aligns across 9 bases. Per germline, CDR1 LNHDA and CDR2 SQIVND (reference sequence). The CDR3 consists of 14 residues. V lost 6 bases to trimming and J lost 2 bases; unmatched junction nucleotides: 5. The CDR3, as DNA: TGTGCCAGTAGGGGGACAGGGACCCCCTACGAGCAGTACTTC. Translation gives CASRGTGTPYEQYF.

V and J are TRBV18 and TRBJ1-2; D call uncertain. Per the germline V gene, CDR1 is KGHSH and CDR2 is LQKENI. Trimming took 3 bases from V and 0 from J, leaving 11 bases between them. CDR3 length: 15 amino acids. DNA for the CDR3: TGTGCCAGCTCACCTCAGGACTCCGCTAACTATGGCTACACCTTC. This codes for CASSPQDSANYGYTF. Drawing the rest from reference TRBV18 and TRBJ1-2, the complete variable domain is NAGVMQNPRHLVRRRGQEARLRCSPMKGHSHVYWYRQLPEEGLKFMVYLQKENIIDESGMPKERFSAEFPKEGPSILRIQQVVRGDSAAYFCASSPQDSANYGYTFGSGTRLTVV.

This rearrangement joins TRBV6-1 to TRBJ2-2; TRBD1 aligns across 10 bases. Germline V CDR1 and CDR2: MNHNS, SASEGT. With V trimmed by 6 bases and J by 6 bases, 7 bases remained unmatched. The CDR3 is made up of 15 amino acids. The CDR3 spells CASSAGQGEAGELFF. The CDR3 DNA reads TGTGCCAGCAGCGCCGGACAGGGGGAGGCCGGGGAGCTGTTTTTT.

In this sample, this clone turned up a few times. The rearrangement joins TRBV2 to TRBJ1-1; 7 bases agree with TRBD1. The CDR3 sequence is 14 residues long. The germline V gene encodes CDR1 SNHLY and CDR2 FYNNEI. The J segment lost 1 base and the V segment lost 5 bases, leaving 4 bases of the junction unmatched. The CDR3 reads CASSYQGENTEAFF. Written as DNA, the CDR3 is TGTGCCAGCAGTTACCAGGGGGAGAACACTGAAGCTTTCTTT.

CDR3 coding DNA: TGTGCCAGCAGCTTAAACAGGGGCAGGAGCACAGATACGCAGTATTTT. This codes for CASSLNRGRSTDTQYF. The genes are TRBV5-6 and TRBJ2-3, with 7 bases matching TRBD1. Trimming cost V 2 bases and J 0 bases; bases outside gene matches: 6. There are 16 residues in the CDR3. Germline V gene lookup returns CDR1 SGHDT and CDR2 YYEEEE.

This sequence joins TRBV7-9 and TRBJ1-2, with TRBD1 identical over 12 bases. The CDR3 loop spans 17 amino acids. The junction had 10 bases not matched to a gene; V was cut back by 6 bases and J by 2 bases. Germline assignment: CDR1 SEHNR and CDR2 FQNEAQ (reference sequence). CDR3 residues: CASRQTGQGAANYGYTF. The DNA of the CDR3 is TGTGCCAGCAGACAGACGGGACAGGGGGCGGCCAACTATGGCTACACCTTC.

This clone has just one count. The chain has TRBV6-5 and TRBJ2-3; 15 bases fit TRBD2. V was pared by 6 bases and J by 6 bases, with 4 bases of the junction left unmatched. Per germline, CDR1 MNHEY and CDR2 SVGAGI. The length of the CDR3 is 15 residues. CDR3 protein: CASRGLAGGSDTQYF. The DNA of the CDR3 is TGTGCCAGCAGGGGACTAGCGGGGGGATCCGATACGCAGTATTTT.

The V gene is TRBV6-6, the J gene TRBJ2-3, with TRBD2 as a possible D gene (7 bases). The CDR3 has 15 amino acids. Germline loops: CDR1 MNHNY, CDR2 SVGAGI (reference sequence). Deletions cut 6 bases from V and 2 bases from J, with 15 bases between. The CDR3 DNA follows: TGTGCCAGCAGGCGAGTGGCGGGGGCCACAGATACGCAGTATTTT. Translating gives CASRRVAGATDTQYF.

This clone has a handful of counts. J is TRBJ1-1 and V is TRBV6-5; D uncertain. This CDR3 spans 14 amino acids. Trimming pared 6 bases from V and 1 base from J, leaving 12 bases between. From germline, CDR1 is MNHEY and CDR2 SVGAGI. CDR3 protein: CASSLFYENTEAFF. The CDR3, as DNA: TGTGCCAGCAGCCTCTTCTATGAGAACACTGAAGCTTTCTTT.

This clone was observed a single time. V and J are TRBV29-1 and TRBJ2-1, with 11 bases that match TRBD1. From germline, CDR1 is SQVTM and CDR2 ANQGSEA. CDR3 length equals 15 residues. The junction had 4 bases not matched to a gene; V was cut back by 4 bases and J by 2 bases. CDR3 nucleotide sequence: TGCAGCGTTGGGGGGGGACAGGGGGCCTACAATGAGCAGTTCTTC. As protein: CSVGGGQGAYNEQFF.

The rearrangement uses TRBV6-6 and TRBJ1-5, with 9 bases fitting TRBD1. V dropped 0 bases and J dropped 7; count of bases not matched to a gene: 4. The CDR3 is made up of 15 amino acids. Germline loops: CDR1 MNHNY, CDR2 SVGAGI (reference sequence). CDR3 in amino acids: CASSYSGDRVQPQHF. The CDR3 coding sequence is TGTGCCAGCAGTTACTCGGGGGACAGGGTCCAGCCCCAGCATTTT.

This clone was counted only a few times. The chain carries TRBV7-3 and TRBJ1-1; D call uncertain. Between the trimmed V and J ends, which lost 2 bases and 1 base, there was a span of 8 bases. The CDR3 loop spans 14 amino acids. The germline V gene has CDR1 SGHTA and CDR2 FQGTGA. The CDR3 DNA reads as TGTGCCAGCAGCTTAGCAGGCACGAACACTGAAGCTTTCTTT. Translated, it gives CASSLAGTNTEAFF.

A single count supports this clone. The chain couples TRBV5-4 to TRBJ2-3, with TRBD2 as a possible D gene (5 bases). The CDR3 extends over 13 amino acids. V lost 4 bases and J lost 4, with 10 bases in between. Germline lookup yields CDR1 SGHNT and CDR2 YYREEE (reference sequence). CDR3 in amino acids: CASSQDFPDTQYF. CDR3 nucleotide sequence: TGTGCCAGCAGCCAGGACTTCCCAGATACGCAGTATTTT. The whole variable domain, filled in from reference TRBV5-4 and TRBJ2-3, reads ETGVTQSPTHLIKTRGQQVTLRCSSQSGHNTVSWYQQALGQGPQFIFQYYREEENGRGNFPPRFSGLQFPNYSSELNVNALELDDSALYLCASSQDFPDTQYFGPGTRLTVL.

This clone was seen a few times. V gene TRBV7-6 combines with J gene TRBJ2-1; D gene uncertain. CDR3 size: 13 residues. In germline, CDR1 is SGHVS, CDR2 FNYEAQ. The germline V and J ends were trimmed by 3 bases and 4 bases, with 7 bases remaining between them. The CDR3 DNA is TGTGCCAGCAGCTTTCAGTCTTACAATGAGCAGTTCTTC. Amino acids: CASSFQSYNEQFF.